Below, 11 T cell receptor beta chains from the same sample are listed, as sequenced in a study of human T cells and chemical hapten exposure. As for time point: pre-sensitization, week 0. Specified treatment: therapeutic diphenylcyclopropenone sensitization with weekly scalp DPC. A single record per CDR3 protein comes from TCRdb applying MiXCR to the RACE reads. This sample carries more than 300,000 distinct CDR3 sequences, about 5.1% of them seen once, and the ten largest clones take 2% to 3%. This sample comprised whole blood, obtained in connection with sensitization to the hapten diphenylcyclopropenone (DPC). The receptors stem from a woman between 50 and 59 years old with alopecia areata. Some clones in this sample may be carry-over from other donors' samples.

V usage is TRBV6-5 and J usage is TRBJ1-3, with D unresolved. The CDR3 sequence is 16 residues long. The germline V gene has CDR1 MNHEY and CDR2 SVGAGI. V was cut by 0 bases and J by 2 bases, with 11 bases left in between. CDR3 sequence: CASSYSLASAGNTIYF. Here the CDR3 DNA reads TGTGCCAGCAGTTACTCTTTGGCCTCCGCTGGAAACACCATATATTTT.

The chain has TRBV30 and TRBJ2-7; unclear D gene. This CDR3 has 12 residues. Trimming cost V 5 bases and J 3 bases, with 11 bases left between them. CDR1 GTSNPN and CDR2 SVGIG come from the germline V gene (reference sequence). The CDR3 DNA is TGTGCCTGGGGTATTGGGTTCTACGAGCAGTACTTC. It codes for CAWGIGFYEQYF.

The table lists this clonotype with many counts. This chain links TRBV7-2 with TRBJ2-3; D remains unclear. Trimming took 5 bases from V and 0 from J, leaving 12 bases between them. The CDR3 consists of 15 residues. Per germline, CDR1 SGHTA and CDR2 FQGNSA. This CDR3 reads CASSPDGISTDTQYF. The CDR3 region has the DNA TGTGCCAGCAGCCCGGACGGAATTAGCACAGATACGCAGTATTTT.

This clonotype has a count of ten or more. V usage is TRBV28 and J usage is TRBJ2-7; TRBD2 agrees at 9 bases. The germline gives CDR1 MDHEN, CDR2 SYDVKM. The ends lost 2 bases at V and 4 bases at J; junction bases unmatched: 6. The CDR3 has 15 residues. The CDR3 here is CASSLVTSGSYEQYF. The CDR3 coding sequence is TGTGCCAGCAGTTTAGTGACTAGCGGTAGTTACGAGCAGTACTTC.

This clonotype was found many times. V gene TRBV7-7 combines with J gene TRBJ2-1; the match to TRBD1 covers 10 bases. The germline CDR1 and CDR2 sequences are SSHAT and FNYEAQ (reference sequence). The trim removed 5 bases at V and 5 bases at J, leaving 6 bases unmatched. The CDR3 length is 15 residues. The CDR3 loop is CASSLGQGRNNEQFF. The CDR3 nucleotides are TGTGCCAGCAGCCTGGGACAGGGGAGGAACAATGAGCAGTTCTTC.

This clonotype came up many times. The V call is TRBV14, the J call TRBJ2-7; TRBD1 might be the D (6 bases). Between the trimmed V and J ends, which lost 1 base and 6 bases, there was a span of 10 bases. CDR1 is SGHDN and CDR2 is FVKESK in the germline V gene. The CDR3 contains 13 residues. The DNA for the CDR3 is TGTGCCAGCAGCCAAGTACAGGGCTCCGAGCAGTACTTC. It encodes CASSQVQGSEQYF.

The chain links TRBV27 to TRBJ1-1, with 7 bases that match TRBD1. The V and J ends lost 4 bases and 0 bases, in that order; junction bases with no gene match: 5. CDR3 length: 15 residues. Germline loops: CDR1 MNHEY, CDR2 SMNVEV (reference sequence). The CDR3 is CASSYRGQMNTEAFF. The CDR3 DNA is TGTGCCAGCAGTTATAGGGGACAGATGAACACTGAAGCTTTCTTT.

This clonotype appeared a few times. V and J are TRBV30 and TRBJ1-1; 8 bases align to TRBD1. Germline CDR1 is GTSNPN and CDR2 is SVGIG (reference sequence). V trimming: 0 bases; J trimming: 3 bases; junction bases outside the gene matches: 6. The CDR3 totals 15 residues. The CDR3 sequence: CAWSVRSGGYTEAFF. The CDR3 nucleotides read TGTGCCTGGAGTGTTAGATCAGGGGGCTACACTGAAGCTTTCTTT.

This clonotype was seen at least ten times. The chain couples TRBV2 to TRBJ1-2; no reliable D call. This CDR3 has 17 amino acids. V gave up 2 bases and J gave up 4 bases, with 20 bases separating them. Germline values: CDR1 SNHLY, CDR2 FYNNEI. This CDR3 is CASSESASGRKFYGYTF. The CDR3 DNA follows: TGTGCCAGCAGTGAATCGGCTAGTGGCAGGAAATTCTATGGCTACACCTTC.

The gene calls are TRBV28 and TRBJ1-3, with unresolved D. The CDR3 has 17 amino acids. Germline V CDR1 and CDR2: MDHEN, SYDVKM. Trimming took 5 bases from V and 4 from J, leaving 21 bases between them. This CDR3 reads CASSPHDSGFSGNTIYF. In nucleotides, the CDR3 is TGTGCCAGCAGTCCGCATGATAGCGGGTTCTCGGGAAACACCATATATTTT.

This clonotype was seen a few times. The chain joins TRBV5-1 to TRBJ1-1, with D unresolved. V was trimmed by 1 base and J by 3 bases, leaving 7 bases between them. CDR1 and CDR2 from the germline V gene are SGHRS and YFSETQ. This CDR3 has 13 amino acids. CDR3 protein: CASSLTDYTEAFF. CDR3 DNA: TGCGCCAGCAGCTTGACGGACTACACTGAAGCTTTCTTT.